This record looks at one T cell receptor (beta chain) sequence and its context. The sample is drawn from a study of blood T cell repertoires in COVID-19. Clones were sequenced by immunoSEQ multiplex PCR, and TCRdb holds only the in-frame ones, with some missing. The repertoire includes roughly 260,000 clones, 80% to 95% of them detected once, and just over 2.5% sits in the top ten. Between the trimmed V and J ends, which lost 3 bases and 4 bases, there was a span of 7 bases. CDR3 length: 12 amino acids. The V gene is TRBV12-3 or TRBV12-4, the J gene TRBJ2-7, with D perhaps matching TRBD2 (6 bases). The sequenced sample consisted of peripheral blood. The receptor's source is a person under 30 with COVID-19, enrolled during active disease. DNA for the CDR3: TGTGCCAGCAGTTTCGCGGGATACGAGCAGTACTTC. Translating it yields CASSFAGYEQYF.